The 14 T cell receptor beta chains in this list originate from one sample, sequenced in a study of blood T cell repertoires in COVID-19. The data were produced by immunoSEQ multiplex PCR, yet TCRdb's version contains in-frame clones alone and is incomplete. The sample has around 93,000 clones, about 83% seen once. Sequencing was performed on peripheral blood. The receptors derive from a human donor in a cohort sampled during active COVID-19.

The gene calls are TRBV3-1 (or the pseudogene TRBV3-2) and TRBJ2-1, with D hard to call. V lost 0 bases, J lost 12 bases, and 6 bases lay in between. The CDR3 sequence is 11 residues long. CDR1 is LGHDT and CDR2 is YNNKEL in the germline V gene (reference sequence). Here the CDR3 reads CASSQEIRQFF. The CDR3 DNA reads TGTGCCAGCAGCCAAGAAATTAGGCAGTTCTTC.

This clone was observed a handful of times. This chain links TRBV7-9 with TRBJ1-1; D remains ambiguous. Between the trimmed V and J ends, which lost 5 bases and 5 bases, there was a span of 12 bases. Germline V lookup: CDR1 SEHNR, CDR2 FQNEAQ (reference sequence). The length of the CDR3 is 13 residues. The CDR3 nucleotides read TGTGCCAGCAGCCCTCGTGGGGAGACTGAAGCTTTCTTT. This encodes CASSPRGETEAFF.

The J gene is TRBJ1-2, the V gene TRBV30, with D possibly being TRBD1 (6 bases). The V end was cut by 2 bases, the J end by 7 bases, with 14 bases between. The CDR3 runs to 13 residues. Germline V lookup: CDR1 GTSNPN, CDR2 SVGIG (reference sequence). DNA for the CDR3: TGTGCCTGGAGTACGCGGGGGGCAAGTGGCTACACCTTC. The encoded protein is CAWSTRGASGYTF.

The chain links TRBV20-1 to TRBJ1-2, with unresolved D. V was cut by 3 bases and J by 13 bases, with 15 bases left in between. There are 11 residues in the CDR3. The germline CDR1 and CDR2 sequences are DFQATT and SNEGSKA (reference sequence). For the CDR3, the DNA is TGCAGTGCTAGTAAGGAGCCTTCGTCCACCTTC. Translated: CSASKEPSSTF.

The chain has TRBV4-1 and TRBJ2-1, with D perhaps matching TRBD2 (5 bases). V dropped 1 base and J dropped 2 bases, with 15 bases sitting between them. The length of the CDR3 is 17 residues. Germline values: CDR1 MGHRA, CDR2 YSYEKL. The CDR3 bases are TGCGCCAGCAGCCAAGGGTCAGCGGATGACACCTACAATGAGCAGTTCTTC. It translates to CASSQGSADDTYNEQFF.

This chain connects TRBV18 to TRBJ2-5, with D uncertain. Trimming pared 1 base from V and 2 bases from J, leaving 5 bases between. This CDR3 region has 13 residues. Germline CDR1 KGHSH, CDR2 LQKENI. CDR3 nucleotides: TGTGCCAGCTCACCACAGACTCAAGAGACCCAGTACTTC. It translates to CASSPQTQETQYF.

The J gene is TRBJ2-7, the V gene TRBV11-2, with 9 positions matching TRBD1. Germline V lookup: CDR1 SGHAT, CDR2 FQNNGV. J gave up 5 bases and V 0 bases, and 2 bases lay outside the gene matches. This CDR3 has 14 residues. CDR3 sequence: CASSLEQGAHEQYF. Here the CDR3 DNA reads TGTGCCAGCAGCTTAGAACAGGGGGCCCACGAGCAGTACTTC.

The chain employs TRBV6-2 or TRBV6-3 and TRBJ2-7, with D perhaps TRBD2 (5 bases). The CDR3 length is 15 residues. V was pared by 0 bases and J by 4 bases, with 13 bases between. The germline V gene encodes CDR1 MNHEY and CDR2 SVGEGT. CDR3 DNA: TGTGCCAGCAGTTACTCTGGACCTCCGGGGTACGAGCAGTACTTC. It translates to CASSYSGPPGYEQYF.

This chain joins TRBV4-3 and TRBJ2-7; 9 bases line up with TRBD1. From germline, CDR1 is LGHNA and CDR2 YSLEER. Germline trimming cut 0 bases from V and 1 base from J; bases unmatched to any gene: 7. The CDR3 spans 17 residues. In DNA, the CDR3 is TGCGCCAGCAGCCAAGATCGAGGGACAGGGATATCCTACGAGCAGTACTTC. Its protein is CASSQDRGTGISYEQYF.

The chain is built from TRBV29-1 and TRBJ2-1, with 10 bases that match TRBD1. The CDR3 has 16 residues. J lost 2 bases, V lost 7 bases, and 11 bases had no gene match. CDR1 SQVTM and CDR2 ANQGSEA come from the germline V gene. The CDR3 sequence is CSAPGQGPRAYNEQFF. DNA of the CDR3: TGCAGCGCCCCGGGACAGGGGCCGAGAGCCTACAATGAGCAGTTCTTC.

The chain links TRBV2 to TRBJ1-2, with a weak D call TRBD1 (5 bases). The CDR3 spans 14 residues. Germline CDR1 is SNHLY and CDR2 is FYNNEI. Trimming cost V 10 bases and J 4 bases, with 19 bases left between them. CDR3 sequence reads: CATQVEGRAYGYTF. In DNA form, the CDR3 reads TGTGCCACCCAGGTGGAGGGGCGGGCCTATGGCTACACCTTC.

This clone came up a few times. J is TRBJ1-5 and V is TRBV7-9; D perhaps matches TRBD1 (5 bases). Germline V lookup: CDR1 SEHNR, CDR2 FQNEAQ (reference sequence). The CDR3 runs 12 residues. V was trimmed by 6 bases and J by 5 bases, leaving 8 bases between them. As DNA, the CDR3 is TGTGCCAGCAGTCTACAGGATCAGCCCCAGCATTTT. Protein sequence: CASSLQDQPQHF. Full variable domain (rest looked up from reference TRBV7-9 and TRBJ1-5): DTGVSQNPRHKITKRGQNVTFRCDPISEHNRLYWYRQTLGQGPEFLTYFQNEAQLEKSRLLSDRFSAERPKGSFSTLEIQRTEQGDSAMYLCASSLQDQPQHFGDGTRLSIL.

CDR3 amino acids: CASSDGNTIYF. DNA of the CDR3: TGTGCCAGCAGCGACGGGAACACCATATATTTT. This chain joins TRBV9 and TRBJ1-3; D is unclear. V was clipped by 3 bases and J by 7 bases, with 5 bases between them. The CDR3 extends over 11 amino acids. CDR1 SGDLS and CDR2 YYNGEE come from the germline V gene.

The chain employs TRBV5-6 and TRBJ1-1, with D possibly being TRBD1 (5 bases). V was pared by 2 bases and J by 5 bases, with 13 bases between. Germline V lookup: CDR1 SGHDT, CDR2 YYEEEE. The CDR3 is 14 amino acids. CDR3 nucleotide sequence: TGTGCCAGCAGCTTCGCAGGGAGGGAAACTGAAGCTTTCTTT. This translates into CASSFAGRETEAFF.